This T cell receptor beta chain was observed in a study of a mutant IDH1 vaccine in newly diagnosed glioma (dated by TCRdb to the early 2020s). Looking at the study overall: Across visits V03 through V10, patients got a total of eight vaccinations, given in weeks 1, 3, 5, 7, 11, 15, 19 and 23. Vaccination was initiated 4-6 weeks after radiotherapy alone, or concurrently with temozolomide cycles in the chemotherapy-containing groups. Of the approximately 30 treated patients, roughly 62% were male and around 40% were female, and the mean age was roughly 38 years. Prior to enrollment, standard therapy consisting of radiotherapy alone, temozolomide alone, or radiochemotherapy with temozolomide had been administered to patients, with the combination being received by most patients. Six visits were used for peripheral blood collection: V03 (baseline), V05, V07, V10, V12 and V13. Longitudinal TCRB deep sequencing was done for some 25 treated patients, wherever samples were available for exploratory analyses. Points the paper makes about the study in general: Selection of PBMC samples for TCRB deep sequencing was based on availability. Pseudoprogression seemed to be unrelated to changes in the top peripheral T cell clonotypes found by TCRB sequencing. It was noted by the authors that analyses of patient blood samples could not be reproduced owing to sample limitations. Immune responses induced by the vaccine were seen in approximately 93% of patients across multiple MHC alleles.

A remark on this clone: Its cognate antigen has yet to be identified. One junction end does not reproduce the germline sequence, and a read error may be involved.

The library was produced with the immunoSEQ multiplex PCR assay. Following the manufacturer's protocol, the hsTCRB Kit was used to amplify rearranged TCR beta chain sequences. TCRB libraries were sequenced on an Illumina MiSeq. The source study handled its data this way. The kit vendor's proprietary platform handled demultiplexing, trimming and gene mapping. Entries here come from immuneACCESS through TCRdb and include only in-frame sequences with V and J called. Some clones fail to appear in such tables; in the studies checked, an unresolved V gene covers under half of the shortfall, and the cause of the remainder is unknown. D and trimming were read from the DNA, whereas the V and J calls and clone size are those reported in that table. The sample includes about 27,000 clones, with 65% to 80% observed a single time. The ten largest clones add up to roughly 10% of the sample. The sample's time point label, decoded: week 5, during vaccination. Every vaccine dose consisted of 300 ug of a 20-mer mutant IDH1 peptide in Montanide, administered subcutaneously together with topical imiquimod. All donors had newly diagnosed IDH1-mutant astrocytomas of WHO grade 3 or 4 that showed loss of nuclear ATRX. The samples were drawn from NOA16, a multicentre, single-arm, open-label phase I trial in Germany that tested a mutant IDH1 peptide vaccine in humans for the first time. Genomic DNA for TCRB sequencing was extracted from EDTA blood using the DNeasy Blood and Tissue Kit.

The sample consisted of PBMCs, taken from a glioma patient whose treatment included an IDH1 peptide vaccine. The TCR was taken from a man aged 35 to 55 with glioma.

The CDR3 reads as follows: CASSYVRGRDTQCF. The DNA reads TGTGCCAGCAGTTACGTGAGGGGGAGGGATACGCAGTGTTTT. The chain uses TRBV6-5 and TRBJ2-3; TRBD2 is a possible D gene, resting on 7 matching bases. The CDR1 and CDR2 encoded by the germline V gene are MNHEY and SVGAGI. From its cysteine to its phenylalanine, the CDR3 spans 14 amino acids. Kept here is only the CDR3 DNA, which spans 42 bases and is read in frame from base 1.